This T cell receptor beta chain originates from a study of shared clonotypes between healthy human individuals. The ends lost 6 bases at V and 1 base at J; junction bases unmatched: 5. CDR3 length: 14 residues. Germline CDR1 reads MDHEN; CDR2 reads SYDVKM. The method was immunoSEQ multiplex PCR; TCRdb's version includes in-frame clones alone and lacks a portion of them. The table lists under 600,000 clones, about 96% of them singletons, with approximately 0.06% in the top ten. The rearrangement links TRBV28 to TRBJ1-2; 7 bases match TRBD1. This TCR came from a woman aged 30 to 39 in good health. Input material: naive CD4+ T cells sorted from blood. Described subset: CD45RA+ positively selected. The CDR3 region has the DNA TGTGCCAGCAGGTCCGGACAGGTTAACTATGGCTACACCTTC. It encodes CASRSGQVNYGYTF.